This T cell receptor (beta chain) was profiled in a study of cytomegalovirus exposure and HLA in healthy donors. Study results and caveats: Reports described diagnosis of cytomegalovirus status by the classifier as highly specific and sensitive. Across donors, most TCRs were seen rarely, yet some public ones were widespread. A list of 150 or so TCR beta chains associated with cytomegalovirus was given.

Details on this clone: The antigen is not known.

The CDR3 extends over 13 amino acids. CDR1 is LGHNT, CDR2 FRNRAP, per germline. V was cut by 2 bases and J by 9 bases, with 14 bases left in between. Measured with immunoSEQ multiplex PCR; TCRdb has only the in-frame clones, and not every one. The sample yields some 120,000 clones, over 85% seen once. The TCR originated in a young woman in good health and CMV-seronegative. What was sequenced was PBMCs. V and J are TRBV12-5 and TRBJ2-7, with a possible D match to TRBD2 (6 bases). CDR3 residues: CASGLSREVPQYF. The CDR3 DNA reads TGTGCTAGTGGTTTGAGTAGGGAGGTACCGCAGTACTTC.